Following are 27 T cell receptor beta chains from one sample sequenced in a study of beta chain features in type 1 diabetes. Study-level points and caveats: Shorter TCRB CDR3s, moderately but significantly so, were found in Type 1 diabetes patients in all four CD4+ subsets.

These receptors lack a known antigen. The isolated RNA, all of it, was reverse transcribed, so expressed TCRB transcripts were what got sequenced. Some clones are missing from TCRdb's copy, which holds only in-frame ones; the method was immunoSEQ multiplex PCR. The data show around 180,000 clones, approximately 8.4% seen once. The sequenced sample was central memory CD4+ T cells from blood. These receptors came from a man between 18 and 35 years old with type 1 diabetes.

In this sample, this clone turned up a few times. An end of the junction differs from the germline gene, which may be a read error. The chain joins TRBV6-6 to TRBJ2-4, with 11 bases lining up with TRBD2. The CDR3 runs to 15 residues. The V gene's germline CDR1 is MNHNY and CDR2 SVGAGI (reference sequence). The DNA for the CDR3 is TGTACCAGCAGTACTAGCGGGGGTCTCAAAAACATTCAGTACTTC. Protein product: CTSSTSGGLKNIQYF.

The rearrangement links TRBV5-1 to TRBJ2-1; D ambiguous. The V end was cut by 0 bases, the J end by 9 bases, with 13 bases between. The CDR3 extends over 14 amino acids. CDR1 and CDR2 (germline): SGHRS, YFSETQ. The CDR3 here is CASSLDHLLGEQFF. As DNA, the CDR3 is TGCGCCAGCAGCTTGGACCACCTCCTCGGTGAGCAGTTCTTC.

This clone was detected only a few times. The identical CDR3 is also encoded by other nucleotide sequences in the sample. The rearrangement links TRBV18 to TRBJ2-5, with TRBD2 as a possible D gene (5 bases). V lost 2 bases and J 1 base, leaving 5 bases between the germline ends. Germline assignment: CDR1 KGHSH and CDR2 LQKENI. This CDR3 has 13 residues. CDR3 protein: CASSPGLQETQYF. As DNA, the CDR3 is TGTGCCAGCTCACCAGGACTCCAAGAGACCCAGTACTTC.

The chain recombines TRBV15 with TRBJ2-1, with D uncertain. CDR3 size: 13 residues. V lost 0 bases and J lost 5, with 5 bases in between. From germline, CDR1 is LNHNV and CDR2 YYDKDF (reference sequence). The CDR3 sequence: CATSRDLNNEQFF. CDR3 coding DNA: TGTGCCACCAGCAGAGATCTTAACAATGAGCAGTTCTTC. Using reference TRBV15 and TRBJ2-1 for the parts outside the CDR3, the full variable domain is DAMVIQNPRYQVTQFGKPVTLSCSQTLNHNVMYWYQQKSSQAPKLLFHYYDKDFNNEADTPDNFQSRRPNTSFCFLDIRSPGLGDTAMYLCATSRDLNNEQFFGPGTRLTVL.

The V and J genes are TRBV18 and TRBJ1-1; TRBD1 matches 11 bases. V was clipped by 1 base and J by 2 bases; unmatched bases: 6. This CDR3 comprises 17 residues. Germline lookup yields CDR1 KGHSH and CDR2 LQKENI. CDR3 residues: CASSPQGQGAHNTEAFF. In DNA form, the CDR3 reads TGTGCCAGCTCACCACAAGGACAGGGGGCTCATAACACTGAAGCTTTCTTT. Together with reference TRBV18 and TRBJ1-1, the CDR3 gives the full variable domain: NAGVMQNPRHLVRRRGQEARLRCSPMKGHSHVYWYRQLPEEGLKFMVYLQKENIIDESGMPKERFSAEFPKEGPSILRIQQVVRGDSAAYFCASSPQGQGAHNTEAFFGQGTRLTVV.

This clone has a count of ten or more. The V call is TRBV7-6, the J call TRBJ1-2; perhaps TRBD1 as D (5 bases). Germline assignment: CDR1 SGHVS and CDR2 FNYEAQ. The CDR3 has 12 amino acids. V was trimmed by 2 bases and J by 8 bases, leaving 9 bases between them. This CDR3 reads CASSLRGDGYTF. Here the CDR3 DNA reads TGTGCCAGCAGCTTAAGGGGCGACGGCTACACCTTC. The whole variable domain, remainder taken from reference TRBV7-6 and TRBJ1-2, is GAGVSQSPRYKVTKRGQDVALRCDPISGHVSLYWYRQALGQGPEFLTYFNYEAQQDKSGLPNDRFSAERPEGSISTLTIQRTEQRDSAMYRCASSLRGDGYTFGSGTRLTVV.

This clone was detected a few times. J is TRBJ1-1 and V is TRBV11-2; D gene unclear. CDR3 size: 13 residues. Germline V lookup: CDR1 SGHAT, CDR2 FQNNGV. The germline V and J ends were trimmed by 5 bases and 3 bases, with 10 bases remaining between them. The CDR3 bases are TGTGCCAGCAGCCCCTCCCGGGACACTGAAGCTTTCTTT. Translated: CASSPSRDTEAFF.

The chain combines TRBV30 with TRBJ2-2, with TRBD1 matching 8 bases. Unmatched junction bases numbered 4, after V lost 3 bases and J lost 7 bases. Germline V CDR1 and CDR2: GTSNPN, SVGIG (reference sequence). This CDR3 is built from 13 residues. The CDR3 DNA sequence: TGTGCCTGGAGCAGGGGGCTTGACGGGGAGCTGTTTTTT. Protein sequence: CAWSRGLDGELFF. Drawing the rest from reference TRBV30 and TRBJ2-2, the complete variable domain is SQTIHQWPATLVQPVGSPLSLECTVEGTSNPNLYWYRQAAGRGLQLLFYSVGIGQISSEVPQNLSASRPQDRQFILSSKKLLLSDSGFYLCAWSRGLDGELFFGEGSRLTVL.

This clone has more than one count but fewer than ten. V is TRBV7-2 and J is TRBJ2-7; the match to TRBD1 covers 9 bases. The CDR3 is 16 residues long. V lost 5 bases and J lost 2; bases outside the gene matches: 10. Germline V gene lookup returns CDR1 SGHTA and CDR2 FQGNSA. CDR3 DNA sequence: TGTGCCAGCAGCGGGGGTGGGGGGACAGGGACCTACGAGCAGTACTTC. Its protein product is CASSGGGGTGTYEQYF. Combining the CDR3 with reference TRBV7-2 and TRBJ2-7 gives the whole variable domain GAGVSQSPSNKVTEKGKDVELRCDPISGHTALYWYRQSLGQGLEFLIYFQGNSAPDKSGLPSDRFSAERTGGSVSTLTIQRTQQEDSAVYLCASSGGGGTGTYEQYFGPGTRLTVT.

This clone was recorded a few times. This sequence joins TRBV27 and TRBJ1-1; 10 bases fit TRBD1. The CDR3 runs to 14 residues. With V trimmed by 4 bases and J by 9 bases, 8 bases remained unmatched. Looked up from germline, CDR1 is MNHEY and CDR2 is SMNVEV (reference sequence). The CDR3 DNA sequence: TGTGCCAGCAGTTGGGGGACAGGGGCAAGCAAAGCTTTCTTT. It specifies CASSWGTGASKAFF.

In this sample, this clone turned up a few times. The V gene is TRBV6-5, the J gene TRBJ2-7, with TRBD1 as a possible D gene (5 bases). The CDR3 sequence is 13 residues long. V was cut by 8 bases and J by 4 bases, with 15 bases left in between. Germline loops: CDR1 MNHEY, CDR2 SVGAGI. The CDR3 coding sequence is TGTGCCAGCCGTCAGGGCCAGGAATACGAGCAGTACTTC. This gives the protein CASRQGQEYEQYF.

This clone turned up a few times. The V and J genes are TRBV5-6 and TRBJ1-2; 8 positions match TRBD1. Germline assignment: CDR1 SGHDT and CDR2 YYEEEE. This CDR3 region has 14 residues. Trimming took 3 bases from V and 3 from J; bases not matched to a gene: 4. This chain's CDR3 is CASSSGQGYYGYTF. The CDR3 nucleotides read TGTGCCAGCAGCTCCGGACAGGGATACTATGGCTACACCTTC.

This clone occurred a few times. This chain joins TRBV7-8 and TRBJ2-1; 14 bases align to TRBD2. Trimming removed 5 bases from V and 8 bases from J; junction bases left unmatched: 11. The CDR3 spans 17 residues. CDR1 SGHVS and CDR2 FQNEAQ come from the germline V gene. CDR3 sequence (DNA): TGTGCCAGCAGCACGGGACTAGCGGGAGCGGGAACCGATGAGCAGTTCTTC. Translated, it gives CASSTGLAGAGTDEQFF. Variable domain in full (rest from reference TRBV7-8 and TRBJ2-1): GAGVSQSPRYKVAKRGQDVALRCDPISGHVSLFWYQQALGQGPEFLTYFQNEAQLDKSGLPSDRFFAERPEGSVSTLKIQRTQQEDSAVYLCASSTGLAGAGTDEQFFGPGTRLTVL.

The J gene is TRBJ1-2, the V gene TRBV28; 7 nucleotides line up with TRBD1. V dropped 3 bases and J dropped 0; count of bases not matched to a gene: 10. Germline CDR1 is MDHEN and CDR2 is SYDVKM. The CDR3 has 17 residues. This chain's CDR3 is CASSFGTAQGTNYGYTF. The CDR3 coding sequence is TGTGCCAGCAGTTTCGGGACAGCACAAGGGACTAACTATGGCTACACCTTC.

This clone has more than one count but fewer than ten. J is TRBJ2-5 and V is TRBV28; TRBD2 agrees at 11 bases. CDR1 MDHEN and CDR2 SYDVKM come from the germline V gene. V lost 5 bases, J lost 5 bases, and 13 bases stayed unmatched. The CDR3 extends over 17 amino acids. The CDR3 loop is CASSPGTSGSVGETQYF. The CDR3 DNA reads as TGTGCCAGCAGTCCCGGGACTAGCGGTTCGGTGGGGGAGACCCAGTACTTC.

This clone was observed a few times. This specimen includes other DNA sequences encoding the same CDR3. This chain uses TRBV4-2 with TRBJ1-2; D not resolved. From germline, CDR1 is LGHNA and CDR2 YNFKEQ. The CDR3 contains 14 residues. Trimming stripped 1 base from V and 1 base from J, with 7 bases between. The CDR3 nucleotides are TGTGCCAGCAGCCAAGGAGTAAATAACTATGGCTACACCTTC. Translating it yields CASSQGVNNYGYTF.

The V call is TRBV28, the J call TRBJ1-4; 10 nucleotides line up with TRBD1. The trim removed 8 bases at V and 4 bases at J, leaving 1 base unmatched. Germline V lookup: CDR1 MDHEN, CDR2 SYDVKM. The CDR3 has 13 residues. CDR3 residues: CASGQGDNEKLFF. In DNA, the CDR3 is TGTGCCAGCGGACAGGGGGATAATGAAAAACTGTTTTTT.

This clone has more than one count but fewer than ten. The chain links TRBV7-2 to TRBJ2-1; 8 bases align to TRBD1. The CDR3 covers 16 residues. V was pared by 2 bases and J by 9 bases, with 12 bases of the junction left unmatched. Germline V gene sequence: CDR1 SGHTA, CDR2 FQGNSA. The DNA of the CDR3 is TGTGCCAGCAGCTTAAGGTTTGGTCAGGGGGCAGGTGAGCAGTTCTTC. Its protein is CASSLRFGQGAGEQFF.

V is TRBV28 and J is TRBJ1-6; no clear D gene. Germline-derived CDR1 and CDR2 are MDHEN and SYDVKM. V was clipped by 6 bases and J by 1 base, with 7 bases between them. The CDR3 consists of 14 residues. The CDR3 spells CASSSSSYNSPLHF. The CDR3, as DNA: TGTGCCAGCAGCTCCAGTTCCTATAATTCACCCCTCCACTTT.

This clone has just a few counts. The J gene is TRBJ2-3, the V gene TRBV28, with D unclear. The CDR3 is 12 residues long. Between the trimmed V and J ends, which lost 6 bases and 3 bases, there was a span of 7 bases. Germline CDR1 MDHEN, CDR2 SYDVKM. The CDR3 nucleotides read TGTGCCAGCAGCCTTGAGACAGATACGCAGTATTTT. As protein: CASSLETDTQYF.

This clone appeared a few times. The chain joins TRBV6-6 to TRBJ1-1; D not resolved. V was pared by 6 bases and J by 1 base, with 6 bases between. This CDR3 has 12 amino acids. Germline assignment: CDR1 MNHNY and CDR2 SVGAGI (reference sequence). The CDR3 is CASRQRNTEAFF. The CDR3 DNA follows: TGTGCCAGCAGACAGAGGAACACTGAAGCTTTCTTT.

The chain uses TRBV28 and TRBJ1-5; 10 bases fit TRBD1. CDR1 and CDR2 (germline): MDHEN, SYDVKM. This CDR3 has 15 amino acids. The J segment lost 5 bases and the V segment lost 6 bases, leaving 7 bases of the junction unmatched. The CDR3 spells CASSHGQGGDQPQHF. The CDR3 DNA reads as TGTGCCAGCAGCCACGGACAGGGGGGTGATCAGCCCCAGCATTTT. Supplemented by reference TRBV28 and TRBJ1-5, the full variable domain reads DVKVTQSSRYLVKRTGEKVFLECVQDMDHENMFWYRQDPGLGLRLIYFSYDVKMKEKGDIPEGYSVSREKKERFSLILESASTNQTSMYLCASSHGQGGDQPQHFGDGTRLSIL.

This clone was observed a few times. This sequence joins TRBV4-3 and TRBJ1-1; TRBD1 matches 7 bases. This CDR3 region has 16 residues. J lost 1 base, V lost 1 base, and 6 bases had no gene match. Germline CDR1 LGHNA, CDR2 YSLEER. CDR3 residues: CASSQGSPGGNTEAFF. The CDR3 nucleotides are TGCGCCAGCAGCCAAGGATCCCCAGGGGGGAACACTGAAGCTTTCTTT.

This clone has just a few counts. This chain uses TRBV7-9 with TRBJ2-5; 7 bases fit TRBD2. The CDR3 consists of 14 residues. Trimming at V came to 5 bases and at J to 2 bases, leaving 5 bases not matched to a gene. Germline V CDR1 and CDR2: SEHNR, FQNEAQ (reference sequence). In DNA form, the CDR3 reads TGTGCCAGCAGCCGAAGCGGGATTCAAGAGACCCAGTACTTC. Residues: CASSRSGIQETQYF.

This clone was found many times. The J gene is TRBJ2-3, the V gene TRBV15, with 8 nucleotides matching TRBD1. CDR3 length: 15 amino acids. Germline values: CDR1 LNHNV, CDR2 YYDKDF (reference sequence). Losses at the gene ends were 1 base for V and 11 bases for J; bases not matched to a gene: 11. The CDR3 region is CATSRVAGQVKGQYF. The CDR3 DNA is TGTGCCACCAGCAGAGTGGCGGGACAGGTCAAAGGGCAGTATTTT.

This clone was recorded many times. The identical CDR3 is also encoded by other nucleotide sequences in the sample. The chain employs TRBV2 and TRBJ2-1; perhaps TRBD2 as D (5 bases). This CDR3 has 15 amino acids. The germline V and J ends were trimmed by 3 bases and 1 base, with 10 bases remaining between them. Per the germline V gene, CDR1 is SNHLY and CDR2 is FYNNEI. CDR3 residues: CASSENGDSYNEQFF. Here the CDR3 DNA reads TGTGCCAGCAGTGAGAACGGGGATTCCTACAATGAGCAGTTCTTC.

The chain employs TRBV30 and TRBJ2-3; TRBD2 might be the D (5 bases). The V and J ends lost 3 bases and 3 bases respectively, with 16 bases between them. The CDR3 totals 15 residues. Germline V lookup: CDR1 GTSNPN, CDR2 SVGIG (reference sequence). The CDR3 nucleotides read TGTGCCTGGAGGGTCCTGGGGAGCTCAACAGATACGCAGTATTTT. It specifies CAWRVLGSSTDTQYF.